This note documents a single T cell receptor beta chain sequence. The source of the sample is a study of blood T cells in healthy people across ages. For the study at large: Per two T cells, about one barcoded beta molecule was captured through template switching.

V lost 6 bases and J 0 bases, leaving 16 bases between the germline ends. The CDR3 totals 16 residues. Together with a sample-barcoded 5' primer, a J-beta primer mix was included in a second PCR lasting about 6 to 12 cycles. TCRdb re-analysed the 5' RACE reads in MiXCR, keeping a single row per CDR3 protein. Among 750,000 to 950,000 distinct CDR3 sequences listed, about a quarter were seen once. Total RNA, at least 6 micrograms per sample, was extracted from PBMCs. These data are also associated with another study on T cells of mothers and their children. That source notes: Sample barcodes and 2-4 random nucleotides came from the second PCR's M1S primer. With unrelated pairs as the comparison, related mother-child pairs had a slightly higher overlap that was not significant.

This chain connects TRBV12-3 or TRBV12-4 to TRBJ2-3; D uncertain. The specimen sequenced was blood. The TCR sequence derives from a boy aged 5-17 years in good health. The CDR3 coding sequence is TGTGCCAGCAGCCCCGGGTCAAGGGCCAGCACAGATACGCAGTATTTT. This gives the protein CASSPGSRASTDTQYF.